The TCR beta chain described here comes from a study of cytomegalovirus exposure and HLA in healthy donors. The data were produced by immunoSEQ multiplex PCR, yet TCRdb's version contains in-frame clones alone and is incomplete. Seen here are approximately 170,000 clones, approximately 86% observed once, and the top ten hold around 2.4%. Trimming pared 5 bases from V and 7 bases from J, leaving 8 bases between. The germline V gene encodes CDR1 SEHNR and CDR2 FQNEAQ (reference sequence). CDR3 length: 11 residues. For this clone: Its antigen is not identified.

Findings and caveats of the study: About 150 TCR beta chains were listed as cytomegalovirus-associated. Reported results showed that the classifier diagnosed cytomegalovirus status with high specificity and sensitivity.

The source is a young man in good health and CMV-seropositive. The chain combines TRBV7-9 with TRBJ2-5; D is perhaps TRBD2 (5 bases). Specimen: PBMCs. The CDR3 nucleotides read TGTGCCAGCAGCGCGAGCGGGACCCAGTACTTC. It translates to CASSASGTQYF.